What follows are 29 T cell receptor beta chains derived from one specimen sequenced in a study of blood T cell repertoires in COVID-19. Some clones are missing from TCRdb's copy, which holds only in-frame ones; the method was immunoSEQ multiplex PCR. The table lists about 43,000 clones, roughly 90% of them singletons, with around 9.1% in the top ten. The sample was peripheral blood. These receptors were collected from an elderly woman with active COVID-19.

The chain uses TRBV4-1 and TRBJ2-1; the D gene is possibly TRBD1 (6 bases). Looked up from germline, CDR1 is MGHRA and CDR2 is YSYEKL. The V end was cut by 5 bases, the J end by 8 bases, with 10 bases between. The CDR3 sequence is 12 residues long. The CDR3, as DNA: TGCGCCAGCAGCACCACAGGGTATGAGCAGTTCTTC. Its translation: CASSTTGYEQFF.

The chain uses TRBV5-8 and TRBJ1-2, with no clear D. Between the trimmed V and J ends, which lost 3 bases and 2 bases, there was a span of 5 bases. The CDR3 has 12 amino acids. Germline V lookup: CDR1 SGHTS, CDR2 YDEGEE. This CDR3 is CASSWRNYGYTF. The CDR3 nucleotides read TGTGCCAGCAGCTGGAGGAACTATGGCTACACCTTC. Together with reference TRBV5-8 and TRBJ1-2, the CDR3 gives the full variable domain: EAGVTQSPTHLIKTRGQQATLRCSPISGHTSVYWYQQALGLGLQFLLWYDEGEERNRGNFPPRFSGRQFPNYSSELNVNALELEDSALYLCASSWRNYGYTFGSGTRLTVV.

J is TRBJ2-1 and V is TRBV28; TRBD2 agrees at 15 bases. After removal of 8 bases from V and 4 bases from J, the junction contained 6 bases not matched to a gene. The CDR3 sequence is 16 residues long. Germline assignment: CDR1 MDHEN and CDR2 SYDVKM. CDR3 protein: CASRGTSGGTYNEQFF. The CDR3 DNA reads TGTGCCAGCCGAGGGACTAGCGGGGGGACTTACAATGAGCAGTTCTTC.

This chain uses TRBV7-2 with TRBJ1-3; TRBD1 might be the D (6 bases). The length of the CDR3 is 16 residues. V lost 8 bases, J lost 0 bases, and 17 bases lay in between. Per the germline V gene, CDR1 is SGHTA and CDR2 is FQGNSA. The chain's CDR3 is CASQTGSLYSGNTIYF. DNA for the CDR3: TGTGCCAGCCAGACAGGATCCCTCTACTCTGGAAACACCATATATTTT.

This clone was observed once. CDR3 region: CASRRQGPYGYTF. The DNA for the CDR3 is TGTGCCAGCAGGCGACAGGGCCCTTATGGCTACACCTTC. This chain links TRBV12-3 or TRBV12-4 with TRBJ1-2, with 7 bases fitting TRBD1. V was clipped by 6 bases and J by 5 bases; unmatched bases: 6. The CDR3 loop spans 13 amino acids.

The chain employs TRBV28 and TRBJ1-2, with D tentatively TRBD1 (6 bases). The V gene lost 6 bases and the J gene lost 8 bases, with 25 bases spanning the gap. The CDR3 length is 16 residues. The germline CDR1 and CDR2 sequences are MDHEN and SYDVKM. As DNA, the CDR3 is TGTGCCAGCAGCCGGAAGTTAAGGGGGGGATTTGGAGGCTACACCTTC. Translated: CASSRKLRGGFGGYTF.

This chain links TRBV30 with TRBJ2-1, with TRBD2 matching 9 bases. The CDR3 has 15 residues. Germline-derived CDR1 and CDR2 are GTSNPN and SVGIG (reference sequence). The ends lost 3 bases at V and 8 bases at J; junction bases unmatched: 11. The CDR3 DNA sequence: TGTGCCTGGAGCCACAGCGGGGGGTTCGGCGATGAGCAGTTCTTC. Translation: CAWSHSGGFGDEQFF.

This clone was found once. The chain combines TRBV10-2 with TRBJ2-6; 9 positions agree with TRBD1. V shed 8 bases and J 2 bases; nucleotides not matched to a gene: 4. CDR1 is WSHSY and CDR2 is SAAADI in the germline V gene. There are 15 residues in the CDR3. This CDR3 reads CASGDRAAGANVLTF. The CDR3 coding sequence is TGCGCCAGCGGGGACAGGGCGGCTGGGGCCAACGTCCTGACTTTC.

The rearrangement links TRBV28 to TRBJ1-5; 7 bases are shared with TRBD1. The CDR3 runs to 16 residues. The ends lost 6 bases at V and 0 bases at J; junction bases unmatched: 8. The germline gives CDR1 MDHEN, CDR2 SYDVKM. The CDR3 region has the DNA TGTGCCAGCAGACATGGGACAGCCTATAGCAATCAGCCCCAGCATTTT. Protein sequence: CASRHGTAYSNQPQHF.

This clone came up once. The chain is built from TRBV19 and TRBJ2-2; tentatively, D is TRBD1 (6 bases). Germline V gene lookup returns CDR1 LNHDA and CDR2 SQIVND (reference sequence). The CDR3 extends over 14 amino acids. Trimming took off 6 bases at V and 1 base at J, with 9 bases between the two ends. The CDR3 loop reads CASRPGQNTGELFF. The DNA of the CDR3 is TGTGCCAGTAGACCGGGACAGAACACCGGGGAGCTGTTTTTT.

The chain employs TRBV7-9 and TRBJ2-7; D is ambiguous. The germline V gene has CDR1 SEHNR and CDR2 FQNEAQ (reference sequence). The CDR3 has 14 amino acids. Deletions cut 1 base from V and 2 bases from J, with 9 bases between. The CDR3 region has the DNA TGTGCCAGCAGCTTAGACATCACCACCTACGAGCAGTACTTC. Translating it yields CASSLDITTYEQYF. Filled out from reference TRBV7-9 and TRBJ2-7, the complete variable domain reads DTGVSQNPRHKITKRGQNVTFRCDPISEHNRLYWYRQTLGQGPEFLTYFQNEAQLEKSRLLSDRFSAERPKGSFSTLEIQRTEQGDSAMYLCASSLDITTYEQYFGPGTRLTVT.

This clone was seen more than once but under ten times. This clone may be a read error of a much larger clone one base away. At the DNA level, this CDR3 is encoded by other sequences in the same sample as well. V usage is TRBV30 and J usage is TRBJ2-7, with a possible D match to TRBD1 (5 bases). V was trimmed by 0 bases and J by 3 bases, leaving 9 bases between them. Germline CDR1 and CDR2: GTSNPN and SVGIG (reference sequence). The CDR3 is 13 residues long. CDR3 in amino acids: CAWSVVRDYEQYF. The CDR3 region has the DNA TGTGCCTGGAGTGTTGTCAGGGACTACGAGCAGTACTTC. Supplemented by reference TRBV30 and TRBJ2-7, the full variable domain reads SQTIHQWPATLVQPVGSPLSLECTVEGTSNPNLYWYRQAAGRGLQLLFYSVGIGQISSEVPQNLSASRPQDRQFILSSKKLLLSDSGFYLCAWSVVRDYEQYFGPGTRLTVT.

This clone has only a few counts. This chain connects TRBV11-3 to TRBJ1-6; tentatively, D is TRBD1 (5 bases). With 4 bases removed from V and 6 bases from J, the gap between germline ends came to 13 bases. Germline loops: CDR1 SGHNT, CDR2 YENEEA. The CDR3 is 15 amino acids. The CDR3 sequence is CASSSGTGVNSPLHF. CDR3 DNA sequence: TGTGCCAGCAGCTCAGGGACGGGGGTTAATTCACCCCTCCACTTT.

The V gene is TRBV11-1, the J gene TRBJ1-1, with a tentative D call TRBD1 (5 bases). Between the trimmed V and J ends, which lost 3 bases and 3 bases, there was a span of 8 bases. Germline lookup yields CDR1 SGHAT and CDR2 FQDESV (reference sequence). The CDR3 length is 13 residues. CDR3: CASSFSGYTEAFF. The CDR3 bases are TGTGCCAGCAGCTTCTCAGGGTACACTGAAGCTTTCTTT.

The rearrangement links TRBV7-8 to TRBJ2-5; no definite D call. V gave up 3 bases and J gave up 2 bases, with 7 bases separating them. This CDR3 comprises 13 residues. CDR1 and CDR2 (germline): SGHVS, FQNEAQ. The CDR3 DNA reads TGTGCCAGCAGCTTTTCTAATCAAGAGACCCAGTACTTC. Residues: CASSFSNQETQYF.

The chain has TRBV4-3 and TRBJ2-3; the match to TRBD1 covers 7 bases. This CDR3 is built from 17 residues. V shed 4 bases and J 2 bases; nucleotides not matched to a gene: 12. Germline V gene lookup returns CDR1 LGHNA and CDR2 YSLEER. The DNA of the CDR3 is TGCGCCAGCAGCCCATCCCAGGGGGTAACCACCACAGATACGCAGTATTTT. Encoded protein: CASSPSQGVTTTDTQYF.

The chain links TRBV19 to TRBJ2-1; 7 nucleotides match TRBD2. Germline CDR1 reads LNHDA; CDR2 reads SQIVND (reference sequence). The CDR3 spans 16 residues. V lost 6 bases to trimming and J lost 1 base; unmatched junction nucleotides: 9. This CDR3 reads CASRGGFSGSYNEQFF. The CDR3 DNA reads TGTGCCAGTAGGGGGGGGTTTAGCGGGTCCTACAATGAGCAGTTCTTC.

The chain links TRBV5-6 to TRBJ1-3; D may be TRBD1 (5 bases). V lost 1 base and J 3 bases, leaving 11 bases between the germline ends. Germline V gene lookup returns CDR1 SGHDT and CDR2 YYEEEE. CDR3 length: 15 amino acids. CDR3: CASSLIQEGGNTIYF. Here the CDR3 DNA reads TGTGCCAGCAGCTTGATACAGGAGGGTGGAAACACCATATATTTT.

This clone occurred a few times. This chain uses TRBV10-3 with TRBJ1-2; 8 nucleotides match TRBD1. Germline V gene sequence: CDR1 ENHRY, CDR2 SYGVKD. With V trimmed by 6 bases and J by 11 bases, 11 bases remained unmatched. This CDR3 comprises 13 residues. This CDR3 is CAIREPGGAWYTF. CDR3 DNA: TGTGCCATCAGGGAACCAGGGGGCGCGTGGTACACCTTC.

The chain joins TRBV6-4 to TRBJ2-3; D uncertain. The CDR3 runs 14 residues. The V end was cut by 4 bases, the J end by 4 bases, with 12 bases between. Germline V CDR1 and CDR2: MRHNA, SNTAGT. CDR3 region: CASSAEVFADTQYF. In DNA, the CDR3 is TGTGCCAGCAGTGCAGAAGTCTTCGCAGATACGCAGTATTTT.

This chain links TRBV9 with TRBJ1-4; 9 nucleotides line up with TRBD1. The V gene end was trimmed by 4 bases and the J gene end by 7 bases; junction bases not matched to a gene: 5. The CDR3 covers 14 residues. Germline values: CDR1 SGDLS, CDR2 YYNGEE. The CDR3 protein is CASSTGTGSEKLFF. CDR3 nucleotide sequence: TGTGCCAGCAGCACCGGGACAGGGAGTGAAAAACTGTTTTTT.

The chain employs TRBV19 and TRBJ1-2; 9 positions match TRBD1. Unmatched junction bases numbered 12, after V lost 3 bases and J lost 4 bases. Germline V gives CDR1 LNHDA, CDR2 SQIVND (reference sequence). The CDR3 extends over 17 amino acids. Here the CDR3 DNA reads TGTGCCAGTAGTATCTTACAGGGGGCGAAGGGATCCTATGGCTACACCTTC. Amino acid sequence: CASSILQGAKGSYGYTF. The variable domain in full, with the rest retrieved from reference TRBV19 and TRBJ1-2, is DGGITQSPKYLFRKEGQNVTLSCEQNLNHDAMYWYRQDPGQGLRLIYYSQIVNDFQKGDIAEGYSVSREKKESFPLTVTSAQKNPTAFYLCASSILQGAKGSYGYTFGSGTRLTVV.

V is TRBV19 and J is TRBJ2-1; 12 positions match TRBD2. The CDR3 has 17 amino acids. CDR1 is LNHDA, CDR2 SQIVND, per germline (reference sequence). The V segment lost 5 bases and the J segment 3 bases; nucleotides outside the gene matches: 8. The chain's CDR3 is CASSHTRLAGDYNEQFF. DNA for the CDR3: TGTGCCAGTAGTCATACGCGACTAGCGGGGGACTACAATGAGCAGTTCTTC. Full variable domain (outside the CDR3, taken from reference TRBV19 and TRBJ2-1): DGGITQSPKYLFRKEGQNVTLSCEQNLNHDAMYWYRQDPGQGLRLIYYSQIVNDFQKGDIAEGYSVSREKKESFPLTVTSAQKNPTAFYLCASSHTRLAGDYNEQFFGPGTRLTVL.

The gene calls are TRBV6-2 or TRBV6-3 and TRBJ2-1, with 7 nucleotides matching TRBD2. Looked up from germline, CDR1 is MNHEY and CDR2 is SVGEGT. The CDR3 loop spans 19 amino acids. V shed 5 bases, J shed 0 bases, and the junction held 16 bases outside the gene matches. The CDR3: CASSPPGGSAMSSYNEQFF. In DNA, the CDR3 is TGTGCCAGCAGTCCGCCCGGGGGGTCAGCGATGAGCTCCTACAATGAGCAGTTCTTC.

The CDR3 spells CASQGGGTANYGYTF. DNA for the CDR3: TGCGCCAGCCAGGGAGGAGGGACAGCTAACTATGGCTACACCTTC. J is TRBJ1-2 and V is TRBV5-1; 7 positions agree with TRBD1. Germline V lookup: CDR1 SGHRS, CDR2 YFSETQ. V shed 7 bases and J 0 bases; nucleotides not matched to a gene: 9. The CDR3 contains 15 residues.

This chain links TRBV19 with TRBJ1-1, with D hard to call. The ends were cut back, 5 bases at V and 5 bases at J, with 15 bases in the middle. Germline CDR1 is LNHDA and CDR2 is SQIVND (reference sequence). The CDR3 spans 14 residues. The CDR3 DNA reads as TGTGCCAGTAGTCCCCGTCTAGAGGAGACTGAAGCTTTCTTT. Translated: CASSPRLEETEAFF.

The chain joins TRBV12-3 or TRBV12-4 to TRBJ2-5, with 7 bases that match TRBD2. This CDR3 contains 13 residues. V was clipped by 7 bases and J by 5 bases; unmatched bases: 7. CDR3 DNA sequence: TGTGCCAGCACCTCTAGCGGCAGGGAGACCCAGTACTTC. Encoded protein: CASTSSGRETQYF.

The chain joins TRBV18 to TRBJ2-7; 9 bases align to TRBD2. V lost 2 bases to trimming and J lost 3 bases; unmatched junction nucleotides: 5. Germline V gene lookup returns CDR1 KGHSH and CDR2 LQKENI. The CDR3 contains 15 residues. Here the CDR3 DNA reads TGTGCCAGCTCACCATCTCTAGCGGGGAGCTACGAGCAGTACTTC. It yields the protein CASSPSLAGSYEQYF.

The rearrangement links TRBV9 to TRBJ1-1; D gene ambiguous. The V end lost 10 bases, the J end lost 4 bases, and 20 bases lay between the germline ends. This CDR3 region has 14 residues. CDR1 is SGDLS, CDR2 YYNGEE, per germline. CDR3 nucleotide sequence: TGTGCCTCAGCGCCACACCTCACCCCCACTGAAGCTTTCTTT. Protein sequence: CASAPHLTPTEAFF.